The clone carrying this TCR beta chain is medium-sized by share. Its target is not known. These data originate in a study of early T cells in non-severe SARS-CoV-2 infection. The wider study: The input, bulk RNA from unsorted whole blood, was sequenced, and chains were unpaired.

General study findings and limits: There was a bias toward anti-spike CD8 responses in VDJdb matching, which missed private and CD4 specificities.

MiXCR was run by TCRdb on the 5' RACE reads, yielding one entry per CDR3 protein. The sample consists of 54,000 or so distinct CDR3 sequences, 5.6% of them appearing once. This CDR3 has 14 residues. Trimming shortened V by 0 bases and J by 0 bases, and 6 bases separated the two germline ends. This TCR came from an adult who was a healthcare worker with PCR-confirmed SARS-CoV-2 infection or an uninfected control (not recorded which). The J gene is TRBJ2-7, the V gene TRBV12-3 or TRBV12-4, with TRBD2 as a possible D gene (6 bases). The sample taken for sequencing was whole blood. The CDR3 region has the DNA TGTGCCAGCAGTTTAGCCGGGAGCTCCTACGAGCAGTACTTC. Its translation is CASSLAGSSYEQYF.